One sample yielded the 25 T cell receptor beta chains listed below, sequenced in a study of PD-L1 blockade in urothelial cancer (dated by TCRdb to about 2017). Libraries came from the immunoSEQ multiplex PCR assay. The source is immuneACCESS, and TCRdb retained only in-frame sequences with V and J called. Part of the clones is not carried over; for the studies checked, unresolved V genes explain less than half of this, and the remainder is unexplained. Within this sample are 55,000 to 85,000 clones, with 70% to 90% of them counted one time only. The ten largest clones add up to roughly 3.2% of the sample. The sample was PBMCs, taken around atezolizumab (anti-PD-L1) treatment. The receptors were gathered from a man aged 60 to 69 with urothelial cancer.

The J gene is TRBJ2-3, the V gene TRBV19; 7 nucleotides match TRBD2. CDR1 and CDR2 (germline): LNHDA, SQIVND (reference sequence). V lost 4 bases to trimming and J lost 5 bases; unmatched junction nucleotides: 9. The CDR3 length is 15 residues. The CDR3 DNA is TGTGCCAGTAGTACCAGCGGGGCTTTCGGAGATACGCAGTATTTT. Amino acid sequence: CASSTSGAFGDTQYF.

V usage is TRBV29-1 and J usage is TRBJ1-1, with D perhaps TRBD1 (6 bases). In germline, CDR1 is SQVTM, CDR2 ANQGSEA. Trimming took off 0 bases at V and 11 bases at J, with 19 bases between the two ends. The CDR3 covers 14 residues. CDR3 loop: CSVEDGGAGVSAFF. The CDR3 DNA sequence: TGCAGCGTTGAAGATGGGGGCGCGGGGGTCTCCGCTTTCTTT.

The V gene is TRBV2, the J gene TRBJ2-2, with D unclear. V was shortened by 3 bases and J by 9 bases, with 20 bases between the two germline ends. The germline V gene has CDR1 SNHLY and CDR2 FYNNEI. This CDR3 has 16 residues. As DNA, the CDR3 is TGTGCCAGCAGTGAGGGTGGGCAGGCGAGCCAGTGGGAGCTGTTTTTT. Residues: CASSEGGQASQWELFF.

The chain uses TRBV6-5 and TRBJ1-1; TRBD1 is a possible D gene (5 bases). CDR3 length: 13 amino acids. Trimming pared 7 bases from V and 0 bases from J, leaving 9 bases between. Germline V gene sequence: CDR1 MNHEY, CDR2 SVGAGI. The CDR3 is CASTRRVNTEAFF. CDR3 DNA: TGTGCCAGCACGCGCAGGGTGAACACTGAAGCTTTCTTT.

The chain carries TRBV4-2 and TRBJ2-1, with 9 nucleotides matching TRBD2. Germline V CDR1 and CDR2: LGHNA, YNFKEQ. J was trimmed by 9 bases and V by 6 bases; bases with no gene match: 6. The CDR3 extends over 13 amino acids. CDR3 amino acids: CASRGTSLLEQFF. As DNA, the CDR3 is TGTGCCAGCAGGGGGACTAGCCTCCTTGAGCAGTTCTTC.

In nucleotides, the CDR3 is TGTGTCTATCAGCCCCAGCATTTT. This translates into CVYQPQHF. V is TRBV9 and J is TRBJ1-5; D remains unclear. Germline V gene data show CDR1 as SGDLS and CDR2 as YYNGEE. This CDR3 comprises 8 residues.

The chain combines TRBV4-3 with TRBJ2-1, with D tentatively TRBD2 (6 bases). Germline CDR1 and CDR2: LGHNA and YSLEER. This CDR3 has 18 residues. V lost 0 bases and J lost 6, with 21 bases in between. For the CDR3, the DNA is TGCGCCAGCAGCCAAGAGGCCGGTTTTGGGACGCGGGGCAATGAGCAGTTCTTC. Its protein product is CASSQEAGFGTRGNEQFF.

The CDR3 loop reads CASSSTGFGQPQHF. The CDR3 region has the DNA TGTGCCAGCAGTTCGACAGGGTTCGGTCAGCCCCAGCATTTT. The V call is TRBV6-5, the J call TRBJ1-5; 7 bases match TRBD1. This CDR3 comprises 14 residues. V lost 4 bases and J lost 6; bases outside the gene matches: 6. Per the germline V gene, CDR1 is MNHEY and CDR2 is SVGAGI.

The chain uses TRBV2 and TRBJ2-5; 10 bases align to TRBD2. CDR1 SNHLY and CDR2 FYNNEI come from the germline V gene. V dropped 8 bases and J dropped 4; count of bases not matched to a gene: 13. The CDR3 sequence is 16 residues long. CDR3 region: CASGSSSGGPRETQYF. The CDR3 DNA follows: TGTGCCAGCGGGTCGAGTAGCGGGGGGCCCAGAGAGACCCAGTACTTC. Full variable domain (outside the CDR3, taken from reference TRBV2 and TRBJ2-5): EPEVTQTPSHQVTQMGQEVILRCVPISNHLYFYWYRQILGQKVEFLVSFYNNEISEKSEIFDDQFSVERPDGSNFTLKIRSTKLEDSAMYFCASGSSSGGPRETQYFGPGTRLLVL.

CDR3 in amino acids: CASSQEQQSYEQYF. CDR3 nucleotide sequence: TGCGCCAGCAGCCAAGAACAGCAGTCCTACGAGCAGTACTTC. The chain uses TRBV4-3 and TRBJ2-7; D call uncertain. The CDR3 length is 14 residues. Germline CDR1 LGHNA, CDR2 YSLEER. V lost 0 bases and J 1 base, leaving 7 bases between the germline ends.

This chain links TRBV4-3 with TRBJ1-2, with 8 bases identical to TRBD1. Unmatched junction bases numbered 14, after V lost 3 bases and J lost 5 bases. Germline CDR1 LGHNA, CDR2 YSLEER. The CDR3 extends over 17 amino acids. CDR3 loop: CASSQGAVGQVGYGYTF. CDR3 nucleotide sequence: TGCGCCAGCAGCCAGGGAGCCGTGGGACAGGTCGGATATGGCTACACCTTC.

CDR3 in amino acids: CASRAQDRVHGYTF. The CDR3 DNA follows: TGTGCCAGCAGGGCCCAGGACAGGGTACATGGCTACACCTTC. V is TRBV28 and J is TRBJ1-2; 8 nucleotides align to TRBD1. V was pared by 6 bases and J by 6 bases, with 9 bases of the junction left unmatched. The CDR3 extends over 14 amino acids. The germline V gene encodes CDR1 MDHEN and CDR2 SYDVKM.

V is TRBV6-4 and J is TRBJ2-1, with TRBD1 identical over 7 bases. V lost 6 bases, J lost 4 bases, and 9 bases stayed unmatched. CDR3 length: 15 residues. The germline gives CDR1 MRHNA, CDR2 SNTAGT. Here the CDR3 DNA reads TGTGCCAGCAGCGTCCAGGGGGTGGGTTACAATGAGCAGTTCTTC. It is translated as CASSVQGVGYNEQFF.

The chain carries TRBV2 and TRBJ2-3; possible D gene TRBD1, 6 bases. From germline, CDR1 is SNHLY and CDR2 FYNNEI. This CDR3 comprises 16 residues. Deletions cut 3 bases from V and 6 bases from J, with 19 bases between. The CDR3 spells CASSEMGGQGSDTQYF. The CDR3 DNA sequence: TGTGCCAGCAGTGAGATGGGCGGGCAGGGGAGCGATACGCAGTATTTT.

The chain links TRBV5-5 to TRBJ1-1, with D uncertain. There are 14 residues in the CDR3. Germline V lookup: CDR1 SGHKS, CDR2 YYEKEE (reference sequence). V was pared by 1 base and J by 3 bases, with 10 bases between. The CDR3 protein is CASSLNGLDTEAFF. The CDR3 nucleotides read TGTGCCAGCAGCTTGAACGGGTTGGACACTGAAGCTTTCTTT.

At least ten counts were recorded for this clone. This chain joins TRBV10-2 and TRBJ1-5; no firm D call. The germline gives CDR1 WSHSY, CDR2 SAAADI. The CDR3 has 14 amino acids. V lost 3 bases, J lost 0 bases, and 6 bases lay in between. The CDR3: CASSELHSNQPQHF. CDR3 sequence (DNA): TGCGCCAGCAGTGAACTACATAGCAATCAGCCCCAGCATTTT.

The chain is built from TRBV7-9 and TRBJ1-4; D might be TRBD1 (5 bases). This CDR3 has 15 amino acids. In germline, CDR1 is SEHNR, CDR2 FQNEAQ (reference sequence). The V gene lost 1 base and the J gene lost 5 bases, with 11 bases spanning the gap. The CDR3 loop reads CASSLGRVANEKLFF. In DNA, the CDR3 is TGTGCCAGCAGCTTAGGCAGGGTGGCCAATGAAAAACTGTTTTTT.

The chain has TRBV5-1 and TRBJ2-6; 11 nucleotides line up with TRBD1. CDR3 length equals 17 residues. V gave up 3 bases and J gave up 1 base; unmatched junction bases: 3. CDR1 is SGHRS and CDR2 is YFSETQ in the germline V gene. CDR3 DNA sequence: TGCGCCAGCAGCTCCCGGGACAGGGGGTCTGGGGCCAACGTCCTGACTTTC. It translates to CASSSRDRGSGANVLTF.

The sample holds a few counts of this clone. The chain is built from TRBV4-1 and TRBJ2-7; TRBD1 matches at 7 bases. The CDR3 is 14 residues long. Trimming cost V 4 bases and J 5 bases; bases outside gene matches: 8. Germline-derived CDR1 and CDR2 are MGHRA and YSYEKL. CDR3 residues: CASSPVGQRNEQYF. CDR3 nucleotide sequence: TGCGCCAGCAGCCCAGTGGGACAGAGGAACGAGCAGTACTTC.

This rearrangement joins TRBV7-2 to TRBJ2-7; the D gene is possibly TRBD2 (5 bases). Germline V CDR1 and CDR2: SGHTA, FQGNSA. The CDR3 is made up of 13 amino acids. The V end was cut by 5 bases, the J end by 6 bases, with 14 bases between. CDR3 loop: CASSATVRGEQYF. CDR3 nucleotides: TGTGCCAGCAGCGCTACGGTCCGGGGCGAGCAGTACTTC.

V is TRBV28 and J is TRBJ2-1; 8 bases align to TRBD1. V was pared by 1 base and J by 8 bases, with 7 bases of the junction left unmatched. CDR1 and CDR2 from the germline V gene are MDHEN and SYDVKM. The CDR3 extends over 15 amino acids. This CDR3 reads CASSLSATGVHEQFF. The CDR3 coding sequence is TGTGCCAGCAGTTTATCGGCGACAGGGGTTCATGAGCAGTTCTTC.

The J gene is TRBJ1-5, the V gene TRBV5-3; no clear D. TRBV5-3 carries the ORF label, with uncertain function. The CDR3 consists of 14 residues. The V gene lost 0 bases and the J gene lost 4 bases, with 8 bases spanning the gap. CDR3 DNA: TGTGCCAGAAGCTTGGTGGCCAGTAATCAGCCCCAGCATTTT. It translates to CARSLVASNQPQHF.

V is TRBV5-6 and J is TRBJ2-3, with a tentative D call TRBD2 (5 bases). The V and J ends lost 2 bases and 5 bases respectively, with 12 bases between them. This CDR3 region has 14 residues. Germline loops: CDR1 SGHDT, CDR2 YYEEEE. The DNA of the CDR3 is TGTGCCAGCAGCTTTAACCTAGCAAAAGATACGCAGTATTTT. Translation: CASSFNLAKDTQYF.

The chain has TRBV10-3 and TRBJ2-7; 7 bases are shared with TRBD1. Germline assignment: CDR1 ENHRY and CDR2 SYGVKD. With 5 bases clipped from V and 0 bases from J, the junction kept 7 bases outside the gene matches. The CDR3 has 15 residues. For the CDR3, the DNA is TGTGCCATCAGTTTCCGGGACAGTGACTCCTACGAGCAGTACTTC. It yields the protein CAISFRDSDSYEQYF.

J is TRBJ1-5 and V is TRBV19; 9 positions match TRBD1. V lost 3 bases, J lost 4 bases, and 1 base stayed unmatched. CDR1 and CDR2 from the germline V gene are LNHDA and SQIVND (reference sequence). The CDR3 length is 14 residues. DNA of the CDR3: TGTGCCAGTAGTATGGACAGGGGAAATCAGCCCCAGCATTTT. It is translated as CASSMDRGNQPQHF.